Below, 23 T cell receptor beta chains from the same sample are listed, as sequenced in a study of T-cell memory formation after mild COVID-19. TCRdb processed the 5' RACE reads anew with MiXCR; each CDR3 protein has one entry. The sample lists roughly 600,000 distinct CDR3 sequences, roughly 17% occurring once. The source material was PBMCs or a T cell subset sorted from them (not recorded which). The receptors shown here come from an adult woman who had mild COVID-19 (a few samples of this study predate the infection). Cell type and time point are not known.

This chain connects TRBV24-1 to TRBJ2-1, with TRBD2 identical over 9 bases. This CDR3 comprises 16 residues. The trim removed 3 bases at V and 7 bases at J, leaving 9 bases unmatched. Germline CDR1 and CDR2: KGHDR and SFDVKD. CDR3 coding DNA: TGTGCCACCAGTGATGGGCTAGCGGGGAGCCGGAATGAGCAGTTCTTC. Translating gives CATSDGLAGSRNEQFF.

The rearrangement links TRBV19 to TRBJ2-7, with 14 nucleotides matching TRBD2. The trim removed 5 bases at V and 3 bases at J, leaving 6 bases unmatched. Germline V lookup: CDR1 LNHDA, CDR2 SQIVND (reference sequence). The CDR3 runs to 16 residues. CDR3 residues: CASSPPGTSGGYEQYF. DNA of the CDR3: TGTGCCAGTAGTCCCCCCGGGACTAGCGGGGGCTACGAGCAGTACTTC.

There are a few counts of this clonotype. The chain employs TRBV6-2 or TRBV6-3 and TRBJ2-7; TRBD2 is a possible D gene (6 bases). V was clipped by 6 bases and J by 2 bases, with 11 bases between them. Germline CDR1 reads MNHEY; CDR2 reads SVGEGT. This CDR3 is built from 13 residues. The CDR3 sequence: CASRLAIPYEQYF. CDR3 nucleotides: TGTGCCAGCAGACTAGCAATTCCCTACGAGCAGTACTTC.

The sample holds a few counts of this clonotype. The chain links TRBV9 to TRBJ2-7; D remains ambiguous. Germline CDR1 SGDLS, CDR2 YYNGEE. V lost 0 bases, J lost 0 bases, and 10 bases lay in between. The CDR3 is 15 amino acids. CDR3 bases: TGTGCCAGCAGCGTAGTACCAGCCGGCTCCTACGAGCAGTACTTC. Protein: CASSVVPAGSYEQYF.

In its sample, this clonotype was seen a few times. The CDR3 loop is CASSDGSLSSYEQYF. The CDR3 coding sequence is TGTGCCAGCAGCGACGGGTCCCTTTCCTCCTACGAGCAGTACTTC. The rearrangement joins TRBV13 to TRBJ2-7; D ambiguous. CDR3 length: 15 residues. The germline gives CDR1 PRHDT, CDR2 FYEKMQ (reference sequence). V was cut by 5 bases and J by 0 bases, with 14 bases left in between.

This clonotype was seen a handful of times. V gene TRBV29-1 combines with J gene TRBJ2-2, with D possibly being TRBD1 (6 bases). Per germline, CDR1 SQVTM and CDR2 ANQGSEA. The CDR3 totals 16 residues. Trimming stripped 0 bases from V and 1 base from J, with 12 bases between. The DNA for the CDR3 is TGCAGCGTTGAAGATGTACAGGGTGGGAACACCGGGGAGCTGTTTTTT. Translating it yields CSVEDVQGGNTGELFF.

This clonotype has only a few counts. The rearrangement uses TRBV6-1 and TRBJ2-2; D not resolved. Germline CDR1 is MNHNS and CDR2 is SASEGT. This CDR3 comprises 13 residues. Trimming stripped 8 bases from V and 2 bases from J, with 9 bases between. CDR3 nucleotides: TGTGCCAGCTTTCGTCTCAACACCGGGGAGCTGTTTTTT. Its protein product is CASFRLNTGELFF.

This clonotype has just a few counts. This chain connects TRBV24-1 to TRBJ2-5; D gene unclear. The CDR3 consists of 16 residues. Germline V gene sequence: CDR1 KGHDR, CDR2 SFDVKD. Trimming took off 3 bases at V and 2 bases at J, with 15 bases between the two ends. Here the CDR3 DNA reads TGTGCCACCAGTGATCCACGGTGGGGTGAGCAAGAGACCCAGTACTTC. It codes for CATSDPRWGEQETQYF.

The gene calls are TRBV25-1 and TRBJ2-1; D ambiguous. Per germline, CDR1 MGHDK and CDR2 SYGVNS. Trimming took off 9 bases at V and 0 bases at J, with 18 bases between the two ends. The CDR3 spans 16 residues. CDR3 in DNA: TGTGCCAGACACCTAATCACCTTAAACTCCTACAATGAGCAGTTCTTC. Its protein is CARHLITLNSYNEQFF.

This clonotype was seen only a few times. This chain connects TRBV9 to TRBJ2-1; no clear D gene. Trimming left V 0 bases short and J 0 bases short, with 10 bases between. Germline V CDR1 and CDR2: SGDLS, YYNGEE. This CDR3 region has 16 residues. CDR3: CASSVGGQLSYNEQFF. CDR3 DNA sequence: TGTGCCAGCAGCGTAGGTGGGCAGCTCTCCTACAATGAGCAGTTCTTC.

This clonotype was observed many times. The CDR3 loop reads CASSLGRRDSWRNTQYF. The CDR3 nucleotides are TGTGCCAGCAGCTTAGGACGGCGGGATAGCTGGCGGAATACGCAGTATTTT. This sequence joins TRBV7-2 and TRBJ2-3; TRBD2 might be the D (6 bases). V lost 1 base and J 7 bases, leaving 21 bases between the germline ends. The CDR3 extends over 17 amino acids. CDR1 and CDR2 from the germline V gene are SGHTA and FQGNSA.

Details on this clonotype: One end of the junction is discordant with germline, which a read error may explain. The chain joins TRBV5-1 to TRBJ2-7; D is unresolved. CDR3 length: 14 amino acids. Germline V gene lookup returns CDR1 SGHRS and CDR2 YFSETQ. CDR3 nucleotide sequence: TGCGCCAGCGGCTTGGGCGCGTATACCTACGAGCAGTACTTC. Protein product: CASGLGAYTYEQYF.

Ten or more counts support this clonotype. The V gene is TRBV5-1, the J gene TRBJ2-2, with TRBD1 identical over 7 bases. Germline CDR1 is SGHRS and CDR2 is YFSETQ. The CDR3 runs 14 residues. The junction had 7 bases not matched to a gene; V was cut back by 7 bases and J by 4 bases. The chain's CDR3 is CASRQGGSTGELFF. The CDR3 DNA sequence: TGCGCCAGCCGTCAAGGGGGCAGCACCGGGGAGCTGTTTTTT.

With respect to this clonotype: A read error may account for a junction end that differs from germline. The rearrangement links TRBV7-7 to TRBJ1-1, with D tentatively TRBD1 (6 bases). The V gene's germline CDR1 is SSHAT and CDR2 FNYEAQ (reference sequence). The CDR3 sequence is 13 residues long. DNA for the CDR3: TGTGCTAGCAGCCCTGACAGGTATGCTGAAGCTTTCTTT. This gives the protein CASSPDRYAEAFF.

This clonotype was seen more than once but under ten times. This chain connects TRBV29-1 to TRBJ2-7; 8 bases are a match to TRBD1. The junction had 7 bases not matched to a gene; V was cut back by 6 bases and J by 0 bases. CDR1 is SQVTM and CDR2 is ANQGSEA in the germline V gene. The CDR3 sequence is 14 residues long. DNA for the CDR3: TGCAGCGTCCTGACAGGGGTGGGCTCCTACGAGCAGTACTTC. Translated: CSVLTGVGSYEQYF.

The chain employs TRBV12-3 or TRBV12-4 and TRBJ2-2; the D gene is possibly TRBD1 (5 bases). The length of the CDR3 is 15 residues. The V end lost 6 bases, the J end lost 5 bases, and 16 bases lay between the germline ends. The CDR3 loop is CASRQDRRATGELFF. In DNA, the CDR3 is TGTGCCAGCAGGCAGGACCGCAGGGCGACCGGGGAGCTGTTTTTT.

This clonotype has more than one count but fewer than ten. The chain joins TRBV3-1 to TRBJ2-3, with 13 bases aligning to TRBD2. The CDR3 loop spans 19 amino acids. With V trimmed by 5 bases and J by 3 bases, 14 bases remained unmatched. Per germline, CDR1 LGHDT and CDR2 YNNKEL (reference sequence). CDR3: CASSSSRAGLAGVTDTQYF. The CDR3 coding sequence is TGTGCCAGCAGCTCCAGTAGGGCCGGACTAGCGGGGGTAACAGATACGCAGTATTTT.

The chain carries TRBV24-1 and TRBJ2-2; 10 nucleotides line up with TRBD2. The CDR3 loop spans 17 amino acids. In germline, CDR1 is KGHDR, CDR2 SFDVKD. The junction had 4 bases not matched to a gene; V was cut back by 4 bases and J by 0 bases. CDR3 sequence: CATSDPTSGANTGELFF. In nucleotides, the CDR3 is TGTGCCACCAGTGACCCCACTAGCGGGGCGAACACCGGGGAGCTGTTTTTT.

There are a few counts of this clonotype. V gene TRBV5-1 combines with J gene TRBJ2-3, with 10 bases fitting TRBD2. The length of the CDR3 is 23 residues. V shed 4 bases and J 3 bases; nucleotides not matched to a gene: 29. The germline gives CDR1 SGHRS, CDR2 YFSETQ. The CDR3 here is CASSMLIRVASGSSHRGTDTQYF. The CDR3 DNA follows: TGCGCCAGCAGCATGTTGATACGGGTGGCTAGCGGGAGCTCCCACCGGGGTACAGATACGCAGTATTTT. The full variable domain, with the rest looked up from reference TRBV5-1 and TRBJ2-3, is KAGVTQTPRYLIKTRGQQVTLSCSPISGHRSVSWYQQTPGQGLQFLFEYFSETQRNKGNFPGRFSGRQFSNSRSEMNVSTLELGDSALYLCASSMLIRVASGSSHRGTDTQYFGPGTRLTVL.

There are a few counts of this clonotype. The rearrangement uses TRBV14 and TRBJ2-1; D is ambiguous. This CDR3 has 14 amino acids. Germline V gene lookup returns CDR1 SGHDN and CDR2 FVKESK. V was shortened by 2 bases and J by 7 bases, with 12 bases between the two germline ends. The CDR3: CASSQLSIRNEQFF. The CDR3, as DNA: TGTGCCAGCAGCCAACTTTCGATCCGGAATGAGCAGTTCTTC. The full variable domain, with the rest looked up from reference TRBV14 and TRBJ2-1, is EAGVTQFPSHSVIEKGQTVTLRCDPISGHDNLYWYRRVMGKEIKFLLHFVKESKQDESGMPNNRFLAERTGGTYSTLKVQPAELEDSGVYFCASSQLSIRNEQFFGPGTRLTVL.

This clonotype was seen more than once but under ten times. Here the CDR3 reads CASKKTDQNTEAFF. The CDR3 bases are TGTGCCAGTAAAAAGACGGATCAGAACACTGAAGCTTTCTTT. This chain uses TRBV19 with TRBJ1-1; D is ambiguous. Germline V gives CDR1 LNHDA, CDR2 SQIVND (reference sequence). V was shortened by 7 bases and J by 1 base, with 13 bases between the two germline ends. This CDR3 comprises 14 residues.

The table lists this clonotype with a few counts. This sequence joins TRBV7-9 and TRBJ1-2; D remains ambiguous. V shed 10 bases and J shed 2 bases, with 14 bases lying between them. In germline, CDR1 is SEHNR, CDR2 FQNEAQ (reference sequence). The CDR3 totals 13 residues. CDR3 amino acids: CAIAGNENYGYTF. In nucleotides, the CDR3 is TGTGCCATCGCTGGGAATGAAAACTATGGCTACACCTTC.

The chain employs TRBV10-3 and TRBJ2-3; 8 bases align to TRBD2. This CDR3 has 15 residues. Germline CDR1 reads ENHRY; CDR2 reads SYGVKD. V dropped 2 bases and J dropped 3; count of bases not matched to a gene: 4. The DNA of the CDR3 is TGTGCCATCAGTGAGGGCCAGCGGGGGACAGATACGCAGTATTTT. The encoded protein is CAISEGQRGTDTQYF.